The T cell receptor beta chain described here comes from a study of blood T cell repertoires in COVID-19. Some clones are missing from TCRdb's copy, which holds only in-frame ones; the method was immunoSEQ multiplex PCR. The table lists 80,000 or so clones, under 85% of them singletons. Losses at the gene ends were 1 base for V and 4 bases for J; bases not matched to a gene: 8. Per the germline V gene, CDR1 is SGHVS and CDR2 is FQNEAQ. The length of the CDR3 is 18 residues. The gene calls are TRBV7-8 and TRBJ1-6, with 9 bases aligning to TRBD1. This sequence originates from a human donor in a cohort sampled during active COVID-19. Sequencing input: peripheral blood. The chain's CDR3 is CASSLGRTGVSYNSPLHF. CDR3 coding DNA: TGTGCCAGCAGCTTAGGAAGGACAGGGGTTTCATATAATTCACCCCTCCACTTT.